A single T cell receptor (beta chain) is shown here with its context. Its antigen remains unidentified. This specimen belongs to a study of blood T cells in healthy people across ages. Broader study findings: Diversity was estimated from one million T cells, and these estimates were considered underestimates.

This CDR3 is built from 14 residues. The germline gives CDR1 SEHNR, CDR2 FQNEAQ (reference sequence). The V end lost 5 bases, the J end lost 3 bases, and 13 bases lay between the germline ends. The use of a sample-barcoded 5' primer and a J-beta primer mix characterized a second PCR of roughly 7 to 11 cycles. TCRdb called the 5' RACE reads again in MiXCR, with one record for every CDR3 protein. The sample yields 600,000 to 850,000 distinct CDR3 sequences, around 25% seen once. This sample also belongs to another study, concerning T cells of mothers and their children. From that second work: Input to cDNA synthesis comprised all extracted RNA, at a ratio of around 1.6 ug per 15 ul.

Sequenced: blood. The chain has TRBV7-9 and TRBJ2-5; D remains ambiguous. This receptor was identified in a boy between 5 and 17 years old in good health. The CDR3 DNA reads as TGTGCCAGCAGCCGGACGCATGGAGAAGAGACCCAGTACTTC. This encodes CASSRTHGEETQYF.